A selection of T cell receptor beta chains follows, all from one sample in a study of T cells in Graves' hyperthyroidism and ophthalmopathy. TCRdb re-called the multiplex PCR reads with MiXCR, one entry per CDR3 protein. Of 350,000 to 400,000 distinct CDR3 sequences detected, approximately 18% appear once; the ten largest clones hold 40%. Sequencing used blood. These receptors were obtained from a man younger than 35 with Graves' ophthalmopathy. Each CDR3 is given with its conserved first and last residue. D genes are given only for firm matches. Only part of the rows carry a size: once, few, many, or a class if the clone is expanded.

d_call clone_size j_call v_call cdr3_aa cdr3_nt
. many TRBJ1-1 TRBV7-2 CASSLVWVVWTEAFF TGTGCCAGCAGCTTAGTTTGGGTGGTTTGGACTGAAGCTTTCTTT
TRBD2 . TRBJ2-5 TRBV4-1 CASSQSAETSGKETQYF TGCGCCAGCAGCCAAAGTGCAGAGACTAGCGGAAAAGAGACCCAGTACTTC
. few TRBJ2-3 TRBV9 CASSVDQRTDTQYF TGTGCCAGCAGCGTAGATCAGCGGACAGATACGCAGTATTTT
. . TRBJ2-3 TRBV6-1 CASSRNPADTQYF TGTGCCAGCAGTCGTAATCCGGCAGATACGCAGTATTTT
. . TRBJ1-4 TRBV20-1 CSARDPTNEKLFF TGCAGTGCGCGGGACCCAACTAATGAAAAACTGTTTTTT
. few TRBJ2-7 TRBV27 CASLPVGTGSTYEQYF TGTGCCAGCCTCCCAGTCGGAACAGGGTCCACCTACGAGCAGTACTTC
TRBD2 . TRBJ2-6 TRBV29-1 CSVEGASGGRTF TGCAGCGTTGAAGGCGCCAGCGGGGGTCGAACTTTC
TRBD2 many TRBJ2-7 TRBV6-1 CASSPRPGLENYEQYF TGTGCCAGCAGCCCCCGACCGGGACTAGAAAACTACGAGCAGTACTTC
. many TRBJ2-7 TRBV12-3/TRBV12-4 CASSQQGGGDEQYF TGTGCCAGCAGTCAACAGGGGGGGGGGGACGAGCAGTACTTC
TRBD2 . TRBJ2-5 TRBV5-8 CASSLGSSGSQETQYF TGTGCCAGCAGCTTGGGATCTAGCGGATCGCAAGAGACCCAGTACTTC
. once TRBJ2-2 TRBV6-5 CASSYLQGWNTGELFF TGTGCCAGCAGTTACCTACAGGGTTGGAACACCGGGGAGCTGTTTTTT
. many TRBJ1-1 TRBV9 CASSVAANTEAFF TGTGCCAGCAGCGTAGCGGCAAACACTGAAGCTTTCTTT
TRBD1 many TRBJ2-7 TRBV5-1 CASSPRDRGSYEQYF TGCGCCAGCAGCCCCCGGGACAGGGGGTCTTACGAGCAGTACTTC
. . TRBJ1-1 TRBV12-3/TRBV12-4 CASREGPGTAEAFF TGTGCCAGCAGAGAAGGGCCCGGCACCGCTGAAGCTTTCTTT